This passage covers 19 T cell receptor beta chains from one sample sequenced in a study of blood T cell repertoires in COVID-19 (dated by TCRdb to the early 2020s). Library prep was done by the immunoSEQ multiplex PCR assay. TCRdb's version of the immuneACCESS table is confined to in-frame rearrangements and falls short of the full clone set. An unresolved V gene accounts for under half of the shortfall where checked; the remainder is of unknown origin. Recorded for this sample are about 380,000 clones; about 90% of them occurred a single time. 1.3% of the sample is held by the ten biggest clonotypes. Material for sequencing was PBMCs or T cells enriched from blood (not recorded which). These receptors were collected from a young man who had recovered from COVID-19.

The V and J genes are TRBV19 and TRBJ1-5; no definite D call. Germline-derived CDR1 and CDR2 are LNHDA and SQIVND (reference sequence). The V end was cut by 4 bases, the J end by 0 bases, with 13 bases between. This CDR3 has 16 amino acids. The CDR3 coding sequence is TGTGCCAGTAGTAGAGAGGAGGACTATAGCAATCAGCCCCAGCATTTT. Its protein is CASSREEDYSNQPQHF.

The chain carries TRBV5-1 and TRBJ1-1, with D perhaps matching TRBD1 (5 bases). CDR1 is SGHRS and CDR2 is YFSETQ in the germline V gene. The CDR3 loop spans 15 amino acids. V was cut by 3 bases and J by 2 bases, with 14 bases left in between. The CDR3 nucleotides are TGCGCCAGCAGCTCACAGGTGGGGCCCAACACTGAAGCTTTCTTT. Protein: CASSSQVGPNTEAFF.

The J gene is TRBJ1-1, the V gene TRBV7-8; 7 bases match TRBD1. Germline trimming cut 2 bases from V and 2 bases from J; bases unmatched to any gene: 14. Germline values: CDR1 SGHVS, CDR2 FQNEAQ. The CDR3 covers 18 residues. The CDR3 region is CASSLFRRPQGVNTEAFF. In nucleotides, the CDR3 is TGTGCCAGCAGCTTATTTCGCCGCCCCCAGGGGGTTAACACTGAAGCTTTCTTT.

Written as DNA, the CDR3 is TGTGCCAGCAGTTACGAGGGCGGGGTCACCTACGAGCAGTACTTC. Amino acid sequence: CASSYEGGVTYEQYF. This chain links TRBV6-2 or TRBV6-3 with TRBJ2-7; D possibly corresponds to TRBD2 (6 bases). CDR1 is MNHEY, CDR2 SVGEGT, per germline. CDR3 length: 15 amino acids. V gave up 2 bases and J gave up 2 bases, with 13 bases separating them.

This rearrangement joins TRBV7-9 to TRBJ2-5; TRBD1 might be the D (5 bases). The CDR3 sequence is 14 residues long. The ends were cut back, 1 base at V and 0 bases at J, with 6 bases in the middle. CDR1 is SEHNR and CDR2 is FQNEAQ in the germline V gene (reference sequence). CDR3 in amino acids: CASSLGQYQETQYF. The CDR3 DNA is TGTGCCAGCAGCTTAGGACAGTACCAAGAGACCCAGTACTTC.

V gene TRBV10-2 combines with J gene TRBJ2-7; 9 positions agree with TRBD1. Germline-derived CDR1 and CDR2 are WSHSY and SAAADI. This CDR3 region has 14 residues. V dropped 6 bases and J dropped 5; count of bases not matched to a gene: 8. CDR3 sequence reads: CASRLGQGGNEQYF. The CDR3 DNA reads TGCGCCAGCAGGTTGGGACAGGGTGGCAACGAGCAGTACTTC.

This chain connects TRBV5-1 to TRBJ2-5; D perhaps matches TRBD2 (6 bases). Germline V gives CDR1 SGHRS, CDR2 YFSETQ. V lost 2 bases to trimming and J lost 2 bases, with 13 bases between them. The CDR3 runs to 15 residues. In DNA, the CDR3 is TGCGCCAGCAGCTTTAGACCGGGAGCTCAAGAGACCCAGTACTTC. Its protein is CASSFRPGAQETQYF.

The chain employs TRBV4-1 and TRBJ2-2, with 11 bases aligning to TRBD2. V shed 1 base, J shed 7 bases, and the junction held 8 bases outside the gene matches. This CDR3 has 17 residues. The germline CDR1 and CDR2 sequences are MGHRA and YSYEKL. CDR3 sequence (DNA): TGCGCCAGCAGCCAAGGGTTTAGCGGGGGGGCGTACGGGGAGCTGTTTTTT. It specifies CASSQGFSGGAYGELFF.

The V call is TRBV10-3, the J call TRBJ1-2; 7 bases agree with TRBD1. Germline V gene sequence: CDR1 ENHRY, CDR2 SYGVKD. With 6 bases clipped from V and 3 bases from J, the junction kept 4 bases outside the gene matches. The length of the CDR3 is 13 residues. The chain's CDR3 is CAIRDDRDYGYTF. In nucleotides, the CDR3 is TGTGCCATCAGAGACGACAGGGACTATGGCTACACCTTC.

This sequence joins TRBV27 and TRBJ2-7; TRBD2 might be the D (6 bases). V was cut by 3 bases and J by 3 bases, with 12 bases left in between. Germline V gives CDR1 MNHEY, CDR2 SMNVEV (reference sequence). This CDR3 has 14 amino acids. CDR3: CASSFSGANYEQYF. The CDR3 coding sequence is TGTGCCAGCAGTTTTTCGGGAGCCAACTACGAGCAGTACTTC.

The V gene is TRBV7-9, the J gene TRBJ1-2, with 10 bases matching TRBD1. The germline V gene has CDR1 SEHNR and CDR2 FQNEAQ (reference sequence). The CDR3 runs 16 residues. Germline trimming cut 4 bases from V and 2 bases from J; bases unmatched to any gene: 7. CDR3 loop: CASSSGTGAENYGYTF. In DNA form, the CDR3 reads TGTGCCAGCAGCTCGGGGACAGGGGCTGAGAACTATGGCTACACCTTC.

The CDR3 spells CSVGAGARNTEAFF. The DNA of the CDR3 is TGCAGCGTTGGGGCAGGGGCCCGGAACACTGAAGCTTTCTTT. The chain recombines TRBV29-1 with TRBJ1-1; TRBD1 might be the D (6 bases). The germline V and J ends were trimmed by 4 bases and 1 base, with 13 bases remaining between them. The germline gives CDR1 SQVTM, CDR2 ANQGSEA. This CDR3 comprises 14 residues.

The gene calls are TRBV7-9 and TRBJ2-3, with D maybe TRBD2 (5 bases). Germline-derived CDR1 and CDR2 are SEHNR and FQNEAQ (reference sequence). The CDR3 has 14 amino acids. V was shortened by 6 bases and J by 6 bases, with 16 bases between the two germline ends. Here the CDR3 DNA reads TGTGCCAGCAGACATGAGACTACCCGTGATACGCAGTATTTT. Its translation is CASRHETTRDTQYF.

The chain has TRBV10-2 and TRBJ2-2, with 9 nucleotides matching TRBD1. The CDR3 totals 16 residues. Germline V CDR1 and CDR2: WSHSY, SAAADI. V gave up 2 bases and J gave up 3 bases; unmatched junction bases: 4. The CDR3 reads CASSERGQGHTGELFF. In DNA, the CDR3 is TGCGCCAGCAGTGAGAGGGGACAGGGCCACACCGGGGAGCTGTTTTTT.

The chain joins TRBV2 to TRBJ2-5; 8 bases map to TRBD2. V gave up 4 bases and J gave up 5 bases; unmatched junction bases: 3. Germline CDR1 reads SNHLY; CDR2 reads FYNNEI. CDR3 length: 13 residues. CDR3 coding DNA: TGTGCCAGCAGTGCACTAGCGGCGGAGACCCAGTACTTC. Its translation is CASSALAAETQYF.

The chain joins TRBV4-2 to TRBJ1-2; 8 nucleotides line up with TRBD1. The CDR3 totals 16 residues. Germline loops: CDR1 LGHNA, CDR2 YNFKEQ. After removal of 0 bases from V and 3 bases from J, the junction contained 6 bases not matched to a gene. Here the CDR3 DNA reads TGTGCCAGCAGCCAAGATCGAGCAGGGGGCTACTATGGCTACACCTTC. It encodes CASSQDRAGGYYGYTF.

V gene TRBV6-2 or TRBV6-3 combines with J gene TRBJ2-7; 11 bases are shared with TRBD2. Germline V gene data show CDR1 as MNHEY and CDR2 as SVGEGT. CDR3 length: 19 amino acids. V shed 5 bases and J 3 bases; nucleotides not matched to a gene: 18. The CDR3 region has the DNA TGTGCCAGCAGTGCCCTCCGGGGTAGCGGGGGGGATACTTACTACGAGCAGTACTTC. Protein sequence: CASSALRGSGGDTYYEQYF.

This clone was picked up one time. The chain's CDR3 is CASSAGVSRGYTF. DNA of the CDR3: TGTGCCAGCAGCGCCGGAGTCAGCCGGGGCTACACCTTC. V and J are TRBV9 and TRBJ1-2; D remains unclear. Germline CDR1 SGDLS, CDR2 YYNGEE. This CDR3 comprises 13 residues. Trimming took off 3 bases at V and 8 bases at J, with 14 bases between the two ends.

This clone appeared once. The chain links TRBV6-5 to TRBJ1-2; the D gene is possibly TRBD1 (6 bases). V was clipped by 8 bases and J by 4 bases, with 20 bases between them. Per germline, CDR1 MNHEY and CDR2 SVGAGI. This CDR3 is built from 15 residues. For the CDR3, the DNA is TGTGCCAGCCGAACAGGGAGCGACACGGCCTATGGCTACACCTTC. It yields the protein CASRTGSDTAYGYTF.